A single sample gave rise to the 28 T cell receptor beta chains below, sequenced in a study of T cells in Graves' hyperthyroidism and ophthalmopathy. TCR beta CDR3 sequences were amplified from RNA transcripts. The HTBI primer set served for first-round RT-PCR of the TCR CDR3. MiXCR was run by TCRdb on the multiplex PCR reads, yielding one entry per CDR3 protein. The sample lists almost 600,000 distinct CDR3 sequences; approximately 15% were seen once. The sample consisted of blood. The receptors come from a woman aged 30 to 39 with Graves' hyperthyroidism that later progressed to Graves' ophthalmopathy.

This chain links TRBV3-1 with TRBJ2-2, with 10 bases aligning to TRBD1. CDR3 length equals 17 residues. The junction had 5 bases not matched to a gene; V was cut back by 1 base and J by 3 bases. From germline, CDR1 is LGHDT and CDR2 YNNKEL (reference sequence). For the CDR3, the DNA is TGTGCCAGCAGCCAAGTCCGACAGGGGGCTCACACCGGGGAGCTGTTTTTT. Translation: CASSQVRQGAHTGELFF.

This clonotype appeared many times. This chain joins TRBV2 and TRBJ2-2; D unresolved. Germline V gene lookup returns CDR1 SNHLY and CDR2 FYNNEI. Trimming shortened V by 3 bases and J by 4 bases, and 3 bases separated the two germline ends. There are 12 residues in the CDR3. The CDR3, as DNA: TGTGCCAGCAGTGAGTCCACCGGGGAGCTGTTTTTT. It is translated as CASSESTGELFF.

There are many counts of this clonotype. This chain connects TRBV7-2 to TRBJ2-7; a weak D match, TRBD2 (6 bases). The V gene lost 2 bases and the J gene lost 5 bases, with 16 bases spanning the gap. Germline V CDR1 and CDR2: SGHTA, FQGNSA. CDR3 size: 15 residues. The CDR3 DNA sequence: TGTGCCAGCAGCTTACCCGGCCAGGGAGGCCACGAGCAGTACTTC. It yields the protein CASSLPGQGGHEQYF.

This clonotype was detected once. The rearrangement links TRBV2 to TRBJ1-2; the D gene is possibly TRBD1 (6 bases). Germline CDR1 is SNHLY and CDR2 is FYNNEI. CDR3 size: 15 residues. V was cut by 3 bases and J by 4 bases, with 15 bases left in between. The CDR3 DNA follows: TGTGCCAGCAGTGAGGGGACACTCCTCCGCTATGGCTACACCTTC. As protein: CASSEGTLLRYGYTF. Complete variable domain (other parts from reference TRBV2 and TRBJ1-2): EPEVTQTPSHQVTQMGQEVILRCVPISNHLYFYWYRQILGQKVEFLVSFYNNEISEKSEIFDDQFSVERPDGSNFTLKIRSTKLEDSAMYFCASSEGTLLRYGYTFGSGTRLTVV.

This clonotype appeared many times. CDR3 amino acids: CASSLNPGTGYEKLFF. The CDR3 DNA follows: TGCGCCAGCAGCCTAAATCCGGGGACAGGGTACGAAAAACTGTTTTTT. The chain uses TRBV5-1 and TRBJ1-4; 9 nucleotides line up with TRBD1. This CDR3 is 16 amino acids long. The junction had 12 bases not matched to a gene; V was cut back by 4 bases and J by 8 bases. CDR1 is SGHRS, CDR2 YFSETQ, per germline.

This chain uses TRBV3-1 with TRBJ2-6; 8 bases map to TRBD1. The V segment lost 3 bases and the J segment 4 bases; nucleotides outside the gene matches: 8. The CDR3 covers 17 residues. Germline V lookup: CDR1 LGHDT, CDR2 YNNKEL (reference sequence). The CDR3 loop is CASSQFRTGTGANVLTF. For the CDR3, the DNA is TGTGCCAGCAGCCAGTTCCGGACAGGGACCGGGGCCAACGTCCTGACTTTC. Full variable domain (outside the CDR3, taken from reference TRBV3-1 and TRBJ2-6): DTAVSQTPKYLVTQMGNDKSIKCEQNLGHDTMYWYKQDSKKFLKIMFSYNNKELIINETVPNRFSPKSPDKAHLNLHINSLELGDSAVYFCASSQFRTGTGANVLTFGAGSRLTVL.

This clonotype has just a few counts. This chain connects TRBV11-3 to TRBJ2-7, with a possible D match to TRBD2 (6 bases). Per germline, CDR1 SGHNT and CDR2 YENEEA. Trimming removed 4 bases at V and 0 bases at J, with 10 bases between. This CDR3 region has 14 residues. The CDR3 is CASSSGLNSYEQYF. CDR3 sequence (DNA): TGTGCCAGCAGCTCGGGACTGAACTCCTACGAGCAGTACTTC.

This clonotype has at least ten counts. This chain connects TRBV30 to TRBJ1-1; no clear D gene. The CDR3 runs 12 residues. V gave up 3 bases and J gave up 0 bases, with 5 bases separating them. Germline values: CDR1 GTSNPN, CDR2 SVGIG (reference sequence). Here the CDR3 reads CAWSMMNTEAFF. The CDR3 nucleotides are TGTGCCTGGAGCATGATGAACACTGAAGCTTTCTTT. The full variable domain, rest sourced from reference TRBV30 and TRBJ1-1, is SQTIHQWPATLVQPVGSPLSLECTVEGTSNPNLYWYRQAAGRGLQLLFYSVGIGQISSEVPQNLSASRPQDRQFILSSKKLLLSDSGFYLCAWSMMNTEAFFGQGTRLTVV.

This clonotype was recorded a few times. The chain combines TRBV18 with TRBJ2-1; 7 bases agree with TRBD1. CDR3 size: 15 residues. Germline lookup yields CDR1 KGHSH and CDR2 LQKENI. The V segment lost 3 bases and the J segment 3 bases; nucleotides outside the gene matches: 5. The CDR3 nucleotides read TGTGCCAGCTCACCGGGGGACAGCGGCTACAATGAGCAGTTCTTC. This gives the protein CASSPGDSGYNEQFF.

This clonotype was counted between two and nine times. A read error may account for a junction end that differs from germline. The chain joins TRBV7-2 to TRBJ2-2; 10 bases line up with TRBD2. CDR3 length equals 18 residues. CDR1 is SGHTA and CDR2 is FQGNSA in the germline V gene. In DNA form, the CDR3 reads TGTGCCAGCAGCTTAGGCTATGGGGCTAGCGGGAGATCCGGGGAGCTATTTTTT. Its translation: CASSLGYGASGRSGELFF.

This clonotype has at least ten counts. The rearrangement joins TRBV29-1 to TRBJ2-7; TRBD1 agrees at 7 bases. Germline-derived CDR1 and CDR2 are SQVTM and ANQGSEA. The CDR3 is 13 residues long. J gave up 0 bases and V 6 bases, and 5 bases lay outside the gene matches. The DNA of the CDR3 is TGCAGCGTCACCGGGACAGCCTCCTACGAGCAGTACTTC. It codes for CSVTGTASYEQYF.

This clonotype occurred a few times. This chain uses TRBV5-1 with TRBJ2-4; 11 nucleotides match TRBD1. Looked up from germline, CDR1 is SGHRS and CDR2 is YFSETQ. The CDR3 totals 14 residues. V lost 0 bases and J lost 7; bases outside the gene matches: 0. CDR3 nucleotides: TGCGCCAGCAGCTTGGGGGACAGGGGGAACATTCAGTACTTC. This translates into CASSLGDRGNIQYF. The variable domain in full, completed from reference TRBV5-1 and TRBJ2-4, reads KAGVTQTPRYLIKTRGQQVTLSCSPISGHRSVSWYQQTPGQGLQFLFEYFSETQRNKGNFPGRFSGRQFSNSRSEMNVSTLELGDSALYLCASSLGDRGNIQYFGAGTRLSVL.

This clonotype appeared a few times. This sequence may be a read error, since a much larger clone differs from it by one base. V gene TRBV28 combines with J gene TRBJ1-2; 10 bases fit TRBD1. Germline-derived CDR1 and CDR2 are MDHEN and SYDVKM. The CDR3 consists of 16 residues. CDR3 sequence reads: CAGSSLDRGGNYGYTF. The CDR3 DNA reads TGTGCCGGCAGTTCGCTGGACAGGGGGGGTAACTATGGCTACACCTTC.

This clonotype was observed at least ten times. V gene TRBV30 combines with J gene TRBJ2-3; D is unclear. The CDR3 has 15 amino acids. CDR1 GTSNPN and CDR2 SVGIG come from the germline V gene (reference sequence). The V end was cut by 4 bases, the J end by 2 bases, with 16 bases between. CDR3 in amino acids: CAWTELLGPTDTQYF. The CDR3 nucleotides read TGTGCCTGGACCGAGCTCCTAGGCCCCACAGATACGCAGTATTTT.

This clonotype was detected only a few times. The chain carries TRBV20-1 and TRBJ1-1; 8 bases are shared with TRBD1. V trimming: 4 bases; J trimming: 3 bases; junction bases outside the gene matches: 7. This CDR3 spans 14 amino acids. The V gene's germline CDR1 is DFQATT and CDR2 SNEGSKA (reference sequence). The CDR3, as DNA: TGCAGTGCTAAAAGACAGGGGATTGACACTGAAGCTTTCTTT. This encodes CSAKRQGIDTEAFF.

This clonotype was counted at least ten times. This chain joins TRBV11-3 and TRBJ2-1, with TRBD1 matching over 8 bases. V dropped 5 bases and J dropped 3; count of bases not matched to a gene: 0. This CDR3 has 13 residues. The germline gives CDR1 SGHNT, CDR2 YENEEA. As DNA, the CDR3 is TGTGCCAGCAGCGGACAGGGCTACAATGAGCAGTTCTTC. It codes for CASSGQGYNEQFF.

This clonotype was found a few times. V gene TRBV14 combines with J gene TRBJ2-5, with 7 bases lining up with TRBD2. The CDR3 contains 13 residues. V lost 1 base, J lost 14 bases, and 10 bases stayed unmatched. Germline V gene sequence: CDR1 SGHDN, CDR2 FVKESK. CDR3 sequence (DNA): TGTGCCAGCAGCCAAGTGGCAAGACTAGCCACATACTTC. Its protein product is CASSQVARLATYF.

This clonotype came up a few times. CDR3 DNA sequence: TGCGCCAGCAGCTTGGTCCTAGCGGGAGAACAAGAGACCCAGTACTTC. Its protein is CASSLVLAGEQETQYF. V gene TRBV5-1 combines with J gene TRBJ2-5, with 10 bases identical to TRBD2. This CDR3 is built from 16 residues. Germline CDR1 is SGHRS and CDR2 is YFSETQ. V gave up 0 bases and J gave up 2 bases; unmatched junction bases: 4.

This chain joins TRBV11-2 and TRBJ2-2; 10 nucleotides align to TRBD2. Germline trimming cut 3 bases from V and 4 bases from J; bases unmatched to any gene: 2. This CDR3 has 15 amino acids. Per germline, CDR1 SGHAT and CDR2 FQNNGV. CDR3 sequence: CASSFLAGVTGELFF. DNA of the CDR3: TGTGCCAGCAGCTTTCTAGCGGGAGTCACCGGGGAGCTGTTTTTT. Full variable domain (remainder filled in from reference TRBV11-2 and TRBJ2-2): EAGVAQSPRYKIIEKRQSVAFWCNPISGHATLYWYQQILGQGPKLLIQFQNNGVVDDSQLPKDRFSAERLKGVDSTLKIQPAKLEDSAVYLCASSFLAGVTGELFFGEGSRLTVL.

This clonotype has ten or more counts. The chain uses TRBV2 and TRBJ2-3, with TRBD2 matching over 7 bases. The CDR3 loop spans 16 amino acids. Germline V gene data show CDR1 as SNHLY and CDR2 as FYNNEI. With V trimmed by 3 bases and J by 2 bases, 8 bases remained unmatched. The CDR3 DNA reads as TGTGCCAGCAGTGATTGGGGGAGGGCTTACACAGATACGCAGTATTTT. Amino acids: CASSDWGRAYTDTQYF.

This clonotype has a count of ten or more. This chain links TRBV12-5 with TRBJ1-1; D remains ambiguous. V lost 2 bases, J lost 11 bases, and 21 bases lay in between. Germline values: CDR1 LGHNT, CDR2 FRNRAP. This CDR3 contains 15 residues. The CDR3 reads CASGLPTGGGDWAFF. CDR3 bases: TGTGCTAGTGGTTTGCCTACCGGTGGAGGAGATTGGGCTTTCTTT.

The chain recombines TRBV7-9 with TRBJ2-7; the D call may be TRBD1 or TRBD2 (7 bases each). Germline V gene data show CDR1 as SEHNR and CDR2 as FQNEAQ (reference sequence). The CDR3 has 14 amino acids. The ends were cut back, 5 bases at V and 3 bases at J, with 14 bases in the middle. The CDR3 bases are TGTGCCAGCAGCGCCCAGGGGGGGATCTACGAGCAGTACTTC. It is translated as CASSAQGGIYEQYF.

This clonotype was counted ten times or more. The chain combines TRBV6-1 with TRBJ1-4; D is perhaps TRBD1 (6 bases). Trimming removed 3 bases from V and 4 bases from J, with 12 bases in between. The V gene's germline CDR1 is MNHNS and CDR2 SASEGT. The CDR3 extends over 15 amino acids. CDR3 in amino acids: CASSDPDRINEKLFF. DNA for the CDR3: TGTGCCAGCAGTGACCCTGACAGGATTAATGAAAAACTGTTTTTT.

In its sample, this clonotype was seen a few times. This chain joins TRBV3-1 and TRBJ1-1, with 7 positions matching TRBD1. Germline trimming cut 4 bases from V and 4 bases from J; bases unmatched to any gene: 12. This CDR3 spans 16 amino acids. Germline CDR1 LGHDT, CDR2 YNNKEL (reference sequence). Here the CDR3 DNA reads TGTGCCAGCAGCCTCGACGGAGGGGGCAGGGGCACTGAAGCTTTCTTT. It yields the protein CASSLDGGGRGTEAFF.

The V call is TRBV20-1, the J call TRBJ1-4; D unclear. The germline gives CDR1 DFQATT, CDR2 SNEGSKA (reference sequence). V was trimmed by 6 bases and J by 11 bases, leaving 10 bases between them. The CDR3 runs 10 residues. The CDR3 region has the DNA TGCAGTGCCGCCCAGAAGAAACTGTTTTTT. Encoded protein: CSAAQKKLFF.

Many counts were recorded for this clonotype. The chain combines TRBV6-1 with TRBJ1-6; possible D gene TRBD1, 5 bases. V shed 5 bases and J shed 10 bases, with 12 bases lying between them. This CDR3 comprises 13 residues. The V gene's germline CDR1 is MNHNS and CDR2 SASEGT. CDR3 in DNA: TGTGCCAGCAGTCCCCGGGACGGGTCACCCCTCCACTTT. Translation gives CASSPRDGSPLHF.

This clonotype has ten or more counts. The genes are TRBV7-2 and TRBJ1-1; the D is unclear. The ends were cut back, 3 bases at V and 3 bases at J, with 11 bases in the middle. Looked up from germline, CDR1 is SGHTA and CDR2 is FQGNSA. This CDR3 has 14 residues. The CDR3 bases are TGTGCCAGCAGCTTGAAAAGGGCGGACACTGAAGCTTTCTTT. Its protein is CASSLKRADTEAFF.

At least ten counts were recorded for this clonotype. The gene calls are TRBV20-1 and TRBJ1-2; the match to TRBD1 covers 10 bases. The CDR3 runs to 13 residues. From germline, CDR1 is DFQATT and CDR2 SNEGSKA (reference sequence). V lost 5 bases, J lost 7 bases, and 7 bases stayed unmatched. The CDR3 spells CSALRQGAAGYTF. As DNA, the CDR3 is TGCAGTGCTCTGAGACAGGGGGCGGCTGGCTACACCTTC.